This passage covers 10 T cell receptor beta chains from one sample sequenced in a study of cytomegalovirus exposure and HLA in healthy donors. The PCR made use of 60 Vbeta and 13 Jbeta primers. TCRdb keeps only in-frame clones here, not all; method: immunoSEQ multiplex PCR. This sample lists nearly 35,000 clones; its ten largest clones have about 3.6%. Sequencing was carried out using PBMCs. The receptors here all came from a woman between 40 and 50 years old in good health and CMV-seropositive.

This chain links TRBV7-6 with TRBJ2-2, with D unresolved. V lost 6 bases, J lost 0 bases, and 8 bases lay in between. The germline CDR1 and CDR2 sequences are SGHVS and FNYEAQ. The CDR3 extends over 14 amino acids. As DNA, the CDR3 is TGTGCCAGCAGAACTATCCCGAACACCGGGGAGCTGTTTTTT. This encodes CASRTIPNTGELFF.

The CDR3, as DNA: TGTGCCAGCAGACCCACAGGGTTTTCGTACACTGAAGCTTTCTTT. It codes for CASRPTGFSYTEAFF. The V gene is TRBV27, the J gene TRBJ1-1; possible D gene TRBD1, 6 bases. V was shortened by 6 bases and J by 3 bases, with 17 bases between the two germline ends. The CDR3 contains 15 residues. Germline V gene sequence: CDR1 MNHEY, CDR2 SMNVEV (reference sequence).

The chain carries TRBV7-8 and TRBJ2-7; 9 bases match TRBD2. CDR1 is SGHVS, CDR2 FQNEAQ, per germline. The CDR3 totals 15 residues. With 5 bases clipped from V and 9 bases from J, the junction kept 14 bases outside the gene matches. This chain's CDR3 is CASSEQGLAGGRQYF. Here the CDR3 DNA reads TGTGCCAGCAGCGAACAGGGTTTGGCGGGGGGGAGGCAGTACTTC.

The chain carries TRBV4-2 and TRBJ2-1; D is unresolved. This CDR3 is built from 18 residues. V was pared by 1 base and J by 0 bases, with 16 bases between. Germline CDR1 and CDR2: LGHNA and YNFKEQ. The CDR3 protein is CASSQAFPFSPSYNEQFF. In DNA, the CDR3 is TGTGCCAGCAGCCAAGCCTTCCCGTTTAGCCCCTCCTACAATGAGCAGTTCTTC.

The genes are TRBV15 and TRBJ1-2, with no clear D. Trimming stripped 3 bases from V and 4 bases from J, with 12 bases between. CDR3 length: 14 amino acids. Germline V lookup: CDR1 LNHNV, CDR2 YYDKDF (reference sequence). The CDR3 sequence is CATSSGLTGYGYTF. The CDR3 coding sequence is TGTGCCACCAGCAGTGGGTTAACGGGCTATGGCTACACCTTC. Based on the CDR3 plus reference TRBV15 and TRBJ1-2, the full variable domain is DAMVIQNPRYQVTQFGKPVTLSCSQTLNHNVMYWYQQKSSQAPKLLFHYYDKDFNNEADTPDNFQSRRPNTSFCFLDIRSPGLGDTAMYLCATSSGLTGYGYTFGSGTRLTVV.

The chain joins TRBV30 to TRBJ2-5, with D perhaps matching TRBD2 (5 bases). The J call may be mistaken, given a closer DNA end match to TRBJ2-7. This CDR3 region has 13 residues. Per germline, CDR1 GTSNPN and CDR2 SVGIG (reference sequence). The CDR3 protein is CATRKGYSYEQYF. As DNA, the CDR3 is TGTGCCACTAGGAAGGGCTACTCCTACGAGCAGTACTTC.

The chain joins TRBV7-9 to TRBJ2-1, with 11 nucleotides matching TRBD2. The CDR3 is 17 amino acids. V trimming: 2 bases; J trimming: 5 bases; junction bases outside the gene matches: 8. Germline V CDR1 and CDR2: SEHNR, FQNEAQ (reference sequence). The CDR3 is CASSLRLAGTGDNEQFF. CDR3 DNA: TGTGCCAGCAGCTTAAGACTAGCGGGAACGGGGGACAATGAGCAGTTCTTC.

The genes are TRBV19 and TRBJ1-1; D is unclear. CDR3 length: 13 residues. Trimming stripped 2 bases from V and 0 bases from J, with 4 bases between. The germline CDR1 and CDR2 sequences are LNHDA and SQIVND (reference sequence). This CDR3 reads CASSITVNTEAFF. For the CDR3, the DNA is TGTGCCAGTAGTATAACGGTGAACACTGAAGCTTTCTTT. Full variable domain (remainder filled in from reference TRBV19 and TRBJ1-1): DGGITQSPKYLFRKEGQNVTLSCEQNLNHDAMYWYRQDPGQGLRLIYYSQIVNDFQKGDIAEGYSVSREKKESFPLTVTSAQKNPTAFYLCASSITVNTEAFFGQGTRLTVV.

The CDR3 sequence: CASSSSRTGTGPARETQYF. The CDR3 DNA reads TGTGCCAGCAGTTCCTCCCGAACCGGGACAGGGCCTGCGAGGGAGACCCAGTACTTC. The rearrangement uses TRBV28 and TRBJ2-5; 9 bases are shared with TRBD1. Germline lookup yields CDR1 MDHEN and CDR2 SYDVKM. CDR3 size: 19 residues. After removal of 4 bases from V and 5 bases from J, the junction contained 20 bases not matched to a gene.

The J gene is TRBJ1-2, the V gene TRBV28, with D unclear. The length of the CDR3 is 14 residues. Germline CDR1 MDHEN, CDR2 SYDVKM. Trimming removed 6 bases from V and 6 bases from J, with 17 bases in between. As DNA, the CDR3 is TGTGCCAGCAGCCAAATCGGAACAGTTCATGGCTACACCTTC. It yields the protein CASSQIGTVHGYTF.